The rows below give T cell receptor beta chains drawn from one sample of a study of blood T cell repertoires in COVID-19. Here immunoSEQ multiplex PCR was the method, and the copy in TCRdb shows in-frame clones only, minus some. This sample has some 200,000 clones, with approximately 84% found just once. Sequencing was performed on peripheral blood. The receptor set was obtained from a woman aged 50 to 60 with active or convalescent COVID-19. Both conserved end residues are part of each CDR3. A D gene is named only where the DNA matches it firmly. A clone size is listed for some rows: how often the clone was seen (once, few, many), or a class if it is expanded.

>once|TRBJ1-3|TRBV6-5|TRBD1
TGTGCCAGCTTCGAGGGGGCGTTAGGGGACACCATATATTTT
CASFEGALGDTIYF
>-|TRBJ1-6|TRBV6-5|TRBD1
TGTGCCAGCAGGGGGGACAGCAATTCACCCCTCCACTTT
CASRGDSNSPLHF
>-|TRBJ1-2|TRBV5-1|-
TGCGCCAGCAGCTCCTCGACAGCTAACTATGGCTACACCTTC
CASSSSTANYGYTF
>-|TRBJ1-5|TRBV6-5|-
TGTGCCAGCAGGAAAGGCGGGCTTAATCAGCCCCAGCATTTT
CASRKGGLNQPQHF
>-|TRBJ1-1|TRBV18|-
TGTGCCAGCTCATCGGACACCCGGAACACTGAAGCTTTCTTT
CASSSDTRNTEAFF
>few|TRBJ2-1|TRBV28|-
TGTGCCAGCAGTTTAGGTCTAGACGGAAAGAGGTTCTTC
CASSLGLDGKRFF
>-|TRBJ1-1|TRBV5-1|TRBD1
TGCGCCAGCAGGCCCCAGGGGGCGCATCACACTGAAGCTTTCTTT
CASRPQGAHHTEAFF
>-|TRBJ1-5|TRBV2|TRBD1
TGTGCCAGCACAGGACAGGGGGATCAGCCCCAGCATTTT
CASTGQGDQPQHF
>-|TRBJ1-2|TRBV9|-
TGTGCCAGCAGCCCCGGGGTTGGTGGCTACACCTTC
CASSPGVGGYTF
>-|TRBJ2-2|TRBV20-1|TRBD2
TGCAGTGCTAGTGGGGGACTAGCGGGAGACCACGGGGAGCTGTTTTTT
CSASGGLAGDHGELFF
>-|TRBJ2-1|TRBV2|-
TGTGCCAGCAGTGGGGGGGACAGACCCAATGAGCAGTTCTTC
CASSGGDRPNEQFF
>-|TRBJ2-1|TRBV6-5|-
TGTGCCAGCAGTTACTCGAACGGGGTCGAGCAGTTCTTC
CASSYSNGVEQFF
>once|TRBJ1-6|TRBV27|-
TGTGCCAGCAGTGGGCCCGGGACAACTTCACCCCTCCACTTT
CASSGPGTTSPLHF
>once|TRBJ1-5|TRBV5-1|-
TGCGCCAGCAGCTTTACAGGGCAGGAGCAGCCCCAGCATTTT
CASSFTGQEQPQHF
>few|TRBJ2-1|TRBV11-2|TRBD2
TGTGCCAGCAGCGGAACTAGCGGATACAATGAGCAGTTCTTC
CASSGTSGYNEQFF
>-|TRBJ1-2|TRBV2|-
TGTGCCAGCAGTGGGGGGGGAGTAAGTTCGTCTGGCTACACCTTC
CASSGGGVSSSGYTF
>-|TRBJ1-3|TRBV5-1|TRBD1
TGCGCCAGCAGCCCGACTCTGGGGACAGGGGTTAGCTCTGGAAACACCATATATTTT
CASSPTLGTGVSSGNTIYF
>-|TRBJ2-3|TRBV2|TRBD2
TGTGCCAGCCGATATTCTAGCGGGGGATTAGATACGCAGTATTTT
CASRYSSGGLDTQYF
>-|TRBJ2-3|TRBV9|-
TGTGCCAGCAGCGGGGGGCCGGGAGGTACAGATACGCAGTATTTT
CASSGGPGGTDTQYF
>-|TRBJ2-3|TRBV29-1|TRBD1
TGCAGCGCCCTACAGGGGTGGACAGATACGCAGTATTTT
CSALQGWTDTQYF
>-|TRBJ2-1|TRBV11-2|-
TGTGCCAGCAGCTTGGGAGGAAGCTTGAATGAGCAGTTCTTC
CASSLGGSLNEQFF
>-|TRBJ2-1|TRBV5-5|TRBD1
TGTGCCAGCAGCTTCTTCAGGGGGAATGAGCAGTTCTTC
CASSFFRGNEQFF
>-|TRBJ2-1|TRBV7-9|TRBD2
TGTGCCAGCAGCTTAGCTAGCGGGAGAACATATGAGCAGTTCTTC
CASSLASGRTYEQFF
>-|TRBJ2-3|TRBV11-2|TRBD2
TGTGCCAGCAGCTTAGTGGGACTAGTCGCAGATACGCAGTATTTT
CASSLVGLVADTQYF
>once|TRBJ2-2|TRBV6-1|TRBD2
TGTGCCAGCAGTGAATGGCTAGCGGTTGAGAACACCGGGGAGCTGTTTTTT
CASSEWLAVENTGELFF
>few|TRBJ2-7|TRBV7-9|TRBD1
TGTGCCAGCAGCCGTGGGACAGGGGTCAATGAGCAGTACTTC
CASSRGTGVNEQYF
>-|TRBJ2-7|TRBV12-5|TRBD1
TGTGCTAGTGGGACAGGGGCATTCTACGAGCAGTACTTC
CASGTGAFYEQYF
>-|TRBJ1-2|TRBV5-4|TRBD1
TGTGCCAGCAGACGCGGACAGGCTAGCTATGGCTACACCTTC
CASRRGQASYGYTF
>-|TRBJ2-3|TRBV19|-
TGTGCCAGTAGGAAAGCCACAGATACGCAGTATTTT
CASRKATDTQYF
>-|TRBJ2-6|TRBV28|TRBD1
TGTGCCAGTGTAGGGGGCAAAGGGGCCAACGTCCTGACTTTC
CASVGGKGANVLTF
>-|TRBJ1-5|TRBV2|-
TGTGCCAGCGCTGTGGAGGCCCAGCATCAGCCCCAGCATTTT
CASAVEAQHQPQHF
>-|TRBJ1-2|TRBV6-5|TRBD1
TGTGCCAGCAGCAAAGGACAGGCAACCCCCCTTGGCTACACCTTC
CASSKGQATPLGYTF
>-|TRBJ2-6|TRBV2|-
TGTGCCAGCATTCCACAGCACTCTGGGGCCAACGTCCTGACTTTC
CASIPQHSGANVLTF
>-|TRBJ2-2|TRBV10-1|TRBD1
TGCGCCAGCAGTGACTGGGACAGGGGACTGGGGGACACCGGGGAGCTGTTTTTT
CASSDWDRGLGDTGELFF
>once|TRBJ1-1|TRBV30|-
TGTGCCTGGAGTGTATCAAGGGGGAACACTGAAGCTTTCTTT
CAWSVSRGNTEAFF
>-|TRBJ1-5|TRBV19|TRBD1
TGTGCCAGTAACGGACAGGGAACATATAGCAATCAGCCCCAGCATTTT
CASNGQGTYSNQPQHF
>-|TRBJ1-1|TRBV19|TRBD1
TGTGCCAGTAGCTTCCAGGGGGGAGTGAACACTGAAGCTTTCTTT
CASSFQGGVNTEAFF
>-|TRBJ1-1|TRBV11-1|-
TGTGCCAGCAGCTTAGGGACAGCCATTGAAGCTTTCTTT
CASSLGTAIEAFF
>-|TRBJ2-1|TRBV7-2|TRBD2
TGTGCCAGCAGCTTAGAAGCGGGAGGGCCTTCGAAGCAGTTCTTC
CASSLEAGGPSKQFF
>-|TRBJ1-2|TRBV24-1|-
TGTGCCACCTCTCCTACGGGTGGCTATGGCTACACCTTC
CATSPTGGYGYTF
>-|TRBJ1-5|TRBV28|-
TGTGCCAGCAGCCCCACAGGGTCGGTGGTGGGCAATCAGCCCCAGCATTTT
CASSPTGSVVGNQPQHF
>few|TRBJ1-2|TRBV2|TRBD1
TGTGCCAGCAGTGAAGGAACAGGGGTCATCTATGGCTACACCTTC
CASSEGTGVIYGYTF
>-|TRBJ2-7|TRBV11-2|TRBD1
TGTGCCAGCAGCACCTACCCCCCCTCTAGGGGGCAACTCTACGAGCAGTACTTC
CASSTYPPSRGQLYEQYF
>-|TRBJ1-4|TRBV23-1|TRBD1
TGCGCCAGCAGCCGAGCCGACAGGGGCGGTGAAAAACTGTTTTTT
CASSRADRGGEKLFF
>-|TRBJ1-5|TRBV6-5|-
TGTGCCAGCAGTCTCCGGCCCCAGGGACAGCCCCAGCATTTT
CASSLRPQGQPQHF
>-|TRBJ2-1|TRBV4-1|-
TGCGCCAGCAAGGAGCGGGAGTCCAACAGGGGCCACAATGAGCAGTTCTTC
CASKERESNRGHNEQFF
>-|TRBJ1-3|TRBV6-6|-
TGTGCCAGCAGTACTATAGGAAACACCATATATTTT
CASSTIGNTIYF
>-|TRBJ2-7|TRBV28|TRBD1
TGTGCCAGCAGTTTACCCAGGGGGGAGCAGTACTTC
CASSLPRGEQYF
>-|TRBJ2-1|TRBV7-9|-
TGTGCCAGCAGCTTAGAGTCTAGAGGCAATGAGCAGTTCTTC
CASSLESRGNEQFF
>-|TRBJ1-1|TRBV6-5|-
TGTGCCAGCAGTCCCCGGGCGGGGGGGAGGTTTGAAGCTTTCTTT
CASSPRAGGRFEAFF
>-|TRBJ2-3|TRBV29-1|-
TGCAGCGTCCACCCAGGGGTCGGCACAGATACGCAGTATTTT
CSVHPGVGTDTQYF
>-|TRBJ2-5|TRBV5-6|TRBD1
TGTGCCAGCAGCCCCTTGAGGCGCAGGGGGTCGGAGACCCAGTACTTC
CASSPLRRRGSETQYF
>-|TRBJ2-3|TRBV2|-
TGTGCCAGCGGTCCCTACCCGGGACACCCCACGGACACAGATACGCAGTATTTT
CASGPYPGHPTDTDTQYF
>-|TRBJ1-2|TRBV15|-
TGTGCCACCAGCAGAGATTTCGGTGGAGCTAACTATGGCTACACCTTC
CATSRDFGGANYGYTF
>-|TRBJ2-7|TRBV12-3/TRBV12-4|-
TGTGCCAGCGGACGGCAGGAGGGCTTCGAGCAGTACTTC
CASGRQEGFEQYF
>-|TRBJ2-7|TRBV7-6|-
TGTGCCAGCAGCCCAATCTTTGGTTCGAGCTCCTACGAGCAGTACTTC
CASSPIFGSSSYEQYF
>-|TRBJ2-1|TRBV6-2/TRBV6-3|TRBD2
TGTGCCAGCAGTTACTCAGGGGGACTAGTCTATCAGCAGTTCTTC
CASSYSGGLVYQQFF
>-|TRBJ2-2|TRBV5-1|TRBD1
TGCGCCAGCAGCCAAACAGGGGGTATCACCGGGGAGCTGTTTTTT
CASSQTGGITGELFF